This TCR beta chain was recorded in a study of CD4 and CD8 cells across lung adenocarcinoma regions. Each CDR3 protein gets one entry after TCRdb re-called the PCR reads with MiXCR. Of roughly 20,000 distinct CDR3 sequences in the sample, roughly half were seen once. The patients had localized lung adenocarcinoma, a non-small cell subtype. This CDR3 region has 13 residues. CDR1 MNHEY and CDR2 SMNVEV come from the germline V gene (reference sequence). V lost 11 bases and J lost 13, with 24 bases in between. Material for sequencing was CD8+ T cells from the center of a lung tumor. The genes are TRBV27 and TRBJ2-4, with a possible D match to TRBD2 (6 bases). The clonotype was recovered from a female donor with lung adenocarcinoma. The CD4 and CD8 labels of this study may be unreliable. CDR3 sequence reads: CARGGLEENTQYF. The CDR3 DNA sequence: TGTGCCCGCGGAGGGCTTGAAGAAAACACCCAGTACTTC.